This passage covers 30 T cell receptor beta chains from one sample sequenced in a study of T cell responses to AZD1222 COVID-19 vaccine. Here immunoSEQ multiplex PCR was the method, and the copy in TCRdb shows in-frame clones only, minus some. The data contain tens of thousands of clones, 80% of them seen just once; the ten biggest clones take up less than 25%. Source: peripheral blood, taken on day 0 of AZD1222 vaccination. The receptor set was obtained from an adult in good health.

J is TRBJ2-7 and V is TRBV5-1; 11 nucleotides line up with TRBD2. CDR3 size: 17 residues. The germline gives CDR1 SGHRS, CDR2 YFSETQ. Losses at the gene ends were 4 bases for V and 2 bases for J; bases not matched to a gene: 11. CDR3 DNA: TGCGCCAGCAGCGCCGGTACTATAGCGGGGGGGACCTACGAGCAGTACTTC. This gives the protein CASSAGTIAGGTYEQYF.

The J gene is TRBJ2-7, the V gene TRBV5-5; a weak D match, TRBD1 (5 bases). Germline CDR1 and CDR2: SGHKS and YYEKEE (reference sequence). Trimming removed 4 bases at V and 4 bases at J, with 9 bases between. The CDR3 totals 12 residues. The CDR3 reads CASSPQGYEQYF. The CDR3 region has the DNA TGTGCCAGCAGCCCCCAGGGATACGAGCAGTACTTC.

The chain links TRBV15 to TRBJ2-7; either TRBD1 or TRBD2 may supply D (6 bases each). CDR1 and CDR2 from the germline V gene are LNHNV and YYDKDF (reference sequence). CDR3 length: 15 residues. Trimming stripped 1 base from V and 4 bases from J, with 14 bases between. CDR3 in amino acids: CATSRGEGGRYEQYF. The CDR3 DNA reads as TGTGCCACCAGCAGAGGCGAGGGGGGACGATACGAGCAGTACTTC.

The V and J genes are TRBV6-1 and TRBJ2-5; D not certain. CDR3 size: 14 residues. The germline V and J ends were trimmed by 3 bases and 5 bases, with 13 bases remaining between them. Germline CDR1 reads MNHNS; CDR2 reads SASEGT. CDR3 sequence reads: CASSDLDGGETQYF. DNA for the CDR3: TGTGCCAGCAGTGACCTCGATGGTGGGGAGACCCAGTACTTC.

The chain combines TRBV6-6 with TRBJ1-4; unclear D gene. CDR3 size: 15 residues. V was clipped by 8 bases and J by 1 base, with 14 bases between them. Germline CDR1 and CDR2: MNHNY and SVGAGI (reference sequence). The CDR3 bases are TGTGCCAGCTCACCGAAGGGCCGAACTAATGAAAAACTGTTTTTT. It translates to CASSPKGRTNEKLFF.

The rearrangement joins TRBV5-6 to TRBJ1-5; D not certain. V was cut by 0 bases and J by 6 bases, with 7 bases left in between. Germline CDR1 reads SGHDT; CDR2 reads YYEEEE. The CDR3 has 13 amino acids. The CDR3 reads CASSLASAQPQHF. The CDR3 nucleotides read TGTGCCAGCAGCTTGGCCTCGGCTCAGCCCCAGCATTTT.

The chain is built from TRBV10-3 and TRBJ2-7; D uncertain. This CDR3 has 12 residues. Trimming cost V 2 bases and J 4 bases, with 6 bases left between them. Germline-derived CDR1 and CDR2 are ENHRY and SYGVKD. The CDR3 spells CAISETAYEQYF. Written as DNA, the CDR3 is TGTGCCATCAGTGAGACGGCGTACGAGCAGTACTTC.

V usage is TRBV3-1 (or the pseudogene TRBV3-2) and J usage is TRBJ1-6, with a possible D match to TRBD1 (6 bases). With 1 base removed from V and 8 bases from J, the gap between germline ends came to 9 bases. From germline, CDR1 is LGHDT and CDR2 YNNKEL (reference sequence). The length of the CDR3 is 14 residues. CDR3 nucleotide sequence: TGTGCCAGCAGCCAAGGGGGGCCTTATTCACCCCTCCACTTT. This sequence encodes CASSQGGPYSPLHF.

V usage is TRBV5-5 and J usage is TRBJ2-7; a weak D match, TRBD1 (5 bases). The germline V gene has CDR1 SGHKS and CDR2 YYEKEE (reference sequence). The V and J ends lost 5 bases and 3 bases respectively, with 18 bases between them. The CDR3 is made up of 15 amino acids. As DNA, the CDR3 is TGTGCCAGCAGTTTCGGAGACAGCCTAAACTACGAGCAGTACTTC. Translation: CASSFGDSLNYEQYF.

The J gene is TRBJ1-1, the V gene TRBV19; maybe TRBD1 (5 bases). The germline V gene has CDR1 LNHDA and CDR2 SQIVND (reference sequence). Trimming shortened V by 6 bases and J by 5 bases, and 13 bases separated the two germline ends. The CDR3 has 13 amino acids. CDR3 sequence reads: CASSSGRETEAFF. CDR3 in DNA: TGTGCCAGTAGCTCGGGGCGGGAGACTGAAGCTTTCTTT.

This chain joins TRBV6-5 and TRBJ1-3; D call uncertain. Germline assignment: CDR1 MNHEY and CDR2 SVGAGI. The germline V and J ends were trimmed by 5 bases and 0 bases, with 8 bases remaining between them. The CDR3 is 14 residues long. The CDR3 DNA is TGTGCCAGCAGTCCGACGGTCTCTGGAAACACCATATATTTT. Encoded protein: CASSPTVSGNTIYF.

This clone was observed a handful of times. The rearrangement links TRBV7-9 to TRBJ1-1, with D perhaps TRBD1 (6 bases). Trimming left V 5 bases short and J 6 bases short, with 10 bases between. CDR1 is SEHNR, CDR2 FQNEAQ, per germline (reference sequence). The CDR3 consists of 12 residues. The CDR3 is CASSAGGAEAFF. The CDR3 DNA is TGTGCCAGCAGCGCTGGGGGCGCTGAAGCTTTCTTT.

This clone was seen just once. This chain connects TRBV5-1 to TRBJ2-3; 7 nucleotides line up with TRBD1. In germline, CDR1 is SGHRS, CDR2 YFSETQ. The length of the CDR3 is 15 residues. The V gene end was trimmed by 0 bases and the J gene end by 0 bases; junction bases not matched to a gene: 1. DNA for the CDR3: TGCGCCAGCAGCTTGGTGGGACAGAGCACAGATACGCAGTATTTT. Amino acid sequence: CASSLVGQSTDTQYF. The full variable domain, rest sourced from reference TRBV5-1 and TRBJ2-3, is KAGVTQTPRYLIKTRGQQVTLSCSPISGHRSVSWYQQTPGQGLQFLFEYFSETQRNKGNFPGRFSGRQFSNSRSEMNVSTLELGDSALYLCASSLVGQSTDTQYFGPGTRLTVL.

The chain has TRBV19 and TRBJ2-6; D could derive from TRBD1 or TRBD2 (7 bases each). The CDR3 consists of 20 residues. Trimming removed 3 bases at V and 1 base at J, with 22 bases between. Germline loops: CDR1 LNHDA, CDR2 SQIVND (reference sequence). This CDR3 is CASSIFSSAGGGSGANVLTF. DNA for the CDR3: TGTGCCAGTAGTATTTTTTCCTCGGCAGGGGGAGGGTCTGGGGCCAACGTCCTGACTTTC.

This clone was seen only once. The CDR3 region has the DNA TGCGCCAGCAGCCGGGGGCGCGAAGGGGGCGAAAAACTGTTTTTT. It is translated as CASSRGREGGEKLFF. This chain uses TRBV5-1 with TRBJ1-4, with 7 nucleotides matching TRBD1. V trimming: 4 bases; J trimming: 8 bases; junction bases outside the gene matches: 11. The length of the CDR3 is 15 residues. Germline V lookup: CDR1 SGHRS, CDR2 YFSETQ.

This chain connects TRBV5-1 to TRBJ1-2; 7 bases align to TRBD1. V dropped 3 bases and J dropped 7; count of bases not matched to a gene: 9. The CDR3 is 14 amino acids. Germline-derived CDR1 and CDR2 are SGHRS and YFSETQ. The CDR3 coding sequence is TGCGCCAGCAGCTCTGACAGGGTAGTAGGTGGCTACACCTTC. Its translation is CASSSDRVVGGYTF.

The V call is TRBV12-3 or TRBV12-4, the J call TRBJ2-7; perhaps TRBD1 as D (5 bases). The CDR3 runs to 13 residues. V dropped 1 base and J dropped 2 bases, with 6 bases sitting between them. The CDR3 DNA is TGTGCCAGCAGTTTAGTCAGGGCCTACGAGCAGTACTTC. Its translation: CASSLVRAYEQYF.

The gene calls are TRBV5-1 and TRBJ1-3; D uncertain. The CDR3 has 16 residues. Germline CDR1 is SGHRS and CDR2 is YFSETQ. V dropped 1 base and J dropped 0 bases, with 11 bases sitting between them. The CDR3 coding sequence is TGCGCCAGCAGCTTGAGTCGGGGTACCTCTGGAAACACCATATATTTT. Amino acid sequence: CASSLSRGTSGNTIYF.

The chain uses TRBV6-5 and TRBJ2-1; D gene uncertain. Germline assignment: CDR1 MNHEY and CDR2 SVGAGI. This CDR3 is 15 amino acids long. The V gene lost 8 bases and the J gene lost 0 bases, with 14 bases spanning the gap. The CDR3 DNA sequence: TGTGCCAGCCAAAAGGGTGCACTCTCCTACAATGAGCAGTTCTTC. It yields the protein CASQKGALSYNEQFF.

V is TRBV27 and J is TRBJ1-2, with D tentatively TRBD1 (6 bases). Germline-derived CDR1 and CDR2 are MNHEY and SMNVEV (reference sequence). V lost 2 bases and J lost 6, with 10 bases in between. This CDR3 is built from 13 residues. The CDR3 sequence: CASSLKGGNGYTF. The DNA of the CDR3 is TGTGCCAGCAGTTTAAAAGGGGGAAATGGCTACACCTTC.

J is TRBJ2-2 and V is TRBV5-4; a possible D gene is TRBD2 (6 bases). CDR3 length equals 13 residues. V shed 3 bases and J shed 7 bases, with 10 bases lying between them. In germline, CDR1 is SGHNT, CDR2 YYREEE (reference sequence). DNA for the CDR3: TGTGCCAGCAGCTCTGGAGGGGTCGGGGAGCTGTTTTTT. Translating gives CASSSGGVGELFF.

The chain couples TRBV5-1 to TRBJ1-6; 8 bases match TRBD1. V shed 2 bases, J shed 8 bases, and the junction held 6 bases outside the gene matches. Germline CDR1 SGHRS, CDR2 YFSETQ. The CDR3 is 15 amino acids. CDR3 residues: CASSFGQGAHSPLHF. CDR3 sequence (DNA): TGCGCCAGCAGCTTCGGTCAGGGGGCGCATTCACCCCTCCACTTT.

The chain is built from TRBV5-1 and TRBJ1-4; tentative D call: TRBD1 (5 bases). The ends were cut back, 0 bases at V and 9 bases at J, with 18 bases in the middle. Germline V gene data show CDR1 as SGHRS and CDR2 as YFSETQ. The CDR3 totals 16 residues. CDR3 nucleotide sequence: TGCGCCAGCAGCTTGGCCGGGACCTCCACCGGTCAAAAACTGTTTTTT. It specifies CASSLAGTSTGQKLFF.

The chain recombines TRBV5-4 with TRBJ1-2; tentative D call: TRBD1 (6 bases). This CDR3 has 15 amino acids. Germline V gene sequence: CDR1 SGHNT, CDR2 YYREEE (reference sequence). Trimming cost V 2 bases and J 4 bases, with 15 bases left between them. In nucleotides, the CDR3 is TGTGCCAGCAGCTTACCACAGGGTCGCAGCTATGGCTACACCTTC. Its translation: CASSLPQGRSYGYTF.

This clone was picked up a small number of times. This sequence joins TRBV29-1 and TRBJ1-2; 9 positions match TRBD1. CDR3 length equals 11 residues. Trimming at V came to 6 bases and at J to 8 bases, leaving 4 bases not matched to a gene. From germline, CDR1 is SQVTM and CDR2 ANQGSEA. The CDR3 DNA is TGCAGCGTAAGACAGGGGGAGGGCTACACCTTC. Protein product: CSVRQGEGYTF.

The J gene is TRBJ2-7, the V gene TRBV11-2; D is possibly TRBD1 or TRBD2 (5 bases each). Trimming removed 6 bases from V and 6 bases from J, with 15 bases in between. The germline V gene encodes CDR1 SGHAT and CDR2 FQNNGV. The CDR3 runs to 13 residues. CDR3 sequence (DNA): TGTGCCAGCAGTCCCGGGACGGCGAGCGAGCAGTACTTC. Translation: CASSPGTASEQYF.

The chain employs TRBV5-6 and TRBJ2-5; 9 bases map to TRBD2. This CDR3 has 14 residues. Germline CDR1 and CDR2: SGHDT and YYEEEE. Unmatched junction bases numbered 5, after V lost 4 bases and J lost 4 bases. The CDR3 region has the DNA TGTGCCAGCAGCCTTCTAGCGGGAAGAGAGACCCAGTACTTC. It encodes CASSLLAGRETQYF.

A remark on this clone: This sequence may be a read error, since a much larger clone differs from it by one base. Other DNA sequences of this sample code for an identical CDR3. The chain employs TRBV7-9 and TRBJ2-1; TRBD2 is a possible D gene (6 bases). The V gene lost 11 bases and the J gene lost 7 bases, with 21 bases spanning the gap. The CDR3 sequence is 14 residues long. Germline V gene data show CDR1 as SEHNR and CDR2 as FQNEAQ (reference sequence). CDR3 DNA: TGTGCCTGCTGCGGGGCGGGTGGGGGGAATGAGCAGTTCTTC. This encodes CACCGAGGGNEQFF. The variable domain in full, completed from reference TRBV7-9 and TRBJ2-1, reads DTGVSQNPRHKITKRGQNVTFRCDPISEHNRLYWYRQTLGQGPEFLTYFQNEAQLEKSRLLSDRFSAERPKGSFSTLEIQRTEQGDSAMYLCACCGAGGGNEQFFGPGTRLTVL.

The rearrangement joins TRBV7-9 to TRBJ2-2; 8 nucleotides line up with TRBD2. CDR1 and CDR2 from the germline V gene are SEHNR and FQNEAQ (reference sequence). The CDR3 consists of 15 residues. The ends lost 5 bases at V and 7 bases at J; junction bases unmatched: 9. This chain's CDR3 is CASSPSAGDGGELFF. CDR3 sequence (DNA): TGTGCCAGCAGCCCCTCAGCGGGAGATGGCGGGGAGCTGTTTTTT.

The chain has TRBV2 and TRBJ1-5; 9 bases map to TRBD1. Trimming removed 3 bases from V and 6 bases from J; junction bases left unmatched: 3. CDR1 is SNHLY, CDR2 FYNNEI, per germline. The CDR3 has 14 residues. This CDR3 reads CASSEDRGGQPQHF. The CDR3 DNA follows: TGTGCCAGCAGTGAGGACAGGGGTGGTCAGCCCCAGCATTTT.